This entry lists 26 T cell receptor beta chains sequenced from one sample in a study of radiotherapy plus CTLA-4 blockade in lung cancer. The repertoire was sequenced with immunoSEQ multiplex PCR; TCRdb's copy has only in-frame clones and lacks some. The sample has tens of thousands of clones, 75% to 85% seen once; the top ten hold roughly 4%. The starting material was peripheral blood, obtained from a patient treated with radiotherapy plus ipilimumab. These receptors were obtained from a human donor with non-small cell lung cancer who had a partial response to radiotherapy plus ipilimumab.

This clone has only a few counts. The V call is TRBV5-1, the J call TRBJ2-3; 7 bases agree with TRBD1. CDR3 length: 16 residues. Germline assignment: CDR1 SGHRS and CDR2 YFSETQ. V lost 3 bases, J lost 0 bases, and 7 bases stayed unmatched. In nucleotides, the CDR3 is TGCGCCAGCAGCTCCGGACAGGCGACTAGCACAGATACGCAGTATTTT. Translated: CASSSGQATSTDTQYF.

The rearrangement uses TRBV10-3 and TRBJ2-3; the match to TRBD2 covers 12 bases. The CDR3 is made up of 14 amino acids. The junction had 2 bases not matched to a gene; V was cut back by 6 bases and J by 4 bases. In germline, CDR1 is ENHRY, CDR2 SYGVKD. In nucleotides, the CDR3 is TGTGCCATCAGCTGGACTAGCGGGGCAGATACGCAGTATTTT. This codes for CAISWTSGADTQYF.

The J gene is TRBJ1-4, the V gene TRBV7-9; 9 bases agree with TRBD1. Germline lookup yields CDR1 SEHNR and CDR2 FQNEAQ (reference sequence). CDR3 length: 15 residues. J lost 4 bases, V lost 1 base, and 1 base had no gene match. The CDR3 DNA follows: TGTGCCAGCAGCTTAGGGGACAGGGATAATGAAAAACTGTTTTTT. It codes for CASSLGDRDNEKLFF.

This chain joins TRBV9 and TRBJ2-5, with D uncertain. The CDR3 consists of 13 residues. The V gene lost 3 bases and the J gene lost 0 bases, with 6 bases spanning the gap. CDR1 and CDR2 (germline): SGDLS, YYNGEE. The CDR3 region has the DNA TGTGCCAGCAGCGCCGTCGACCAAGAGACCCAGTACTTC. Amino acids: CASSAVDQETQYF. The full variable domain, in which reference TRBV9 and TRBJ2-5 provide the parts outside the CDR3, is DSGVTQTPKHLITATGQRVTLRCSPRSGDLSVYWYQQSLDQGLQFLIQYYNGEERAKGNILERFSAQQFPDLHSELNLSSLELGDSALYFCASSAVDQETQYFGPGTRLLVL.

The J gene is TRBJ2-1, the V gene TRBV27; possible D gene TRBD1, 5 bases. V was trimmed by 1 base and J by 8 bases, leaving 12 bases between them. CDR3 length equals 14 residues. Germline V gene lookup returns CDR1 MNHEY and CDR2 SMNVEV (reference sequence). DNA for the CDR3: TGTGCCAGCAGTTTATGGGGCCAGGCAGATGAGCAGTTCTTC. Translation: CASSLWGQADEQFF.

The V gene is TRBV6-1, the J gene TRBJ2-1, with 9 bases identical to TRBD1. The junction had 7 bases not matched to a gene; V was cut back by 6 bases and J by 4 bases. There are 15 residues in the CDR3. Germline CDR1 MNHNS, CDR2 SASEGT. This CDR3 is CASRIGQGPYNEQFF. CDR3 DNA sequence: TGTGCCAGCAGAATCGGACAGGGGCCATACAATGAGCAGTTCTTC.

Turning to this clone: Compared with germline, one end of the junction differs, possibly owing to a read error. Additional DNA sequences in this sample encode the identical CDR3. The chain employs TRBV19 and TRBJ2-7; D uncertain. The germline V gene encodes CDR1 LNHDA and CDR2 SQIVND (reference sequence). The CDR3 has 14 amino acids. CDR3 residues: CASSIDGNSYEQYF. DNA of the CDR3: TGTGCCAGCAGTATAGATGGCAACTCCTACGAGCAGTACTTC.

This chain uses TRBV5-1 with TRBJ2-4; perhaps TRBD1 as D (6 bases). Germline CDR1 SGHRS, CDR2 YFSETQ. The CDR3 has 16 amino acids. The V end lost 1 base, the J end lost 3 bases, and 14 bases lay between the germline ends. This CDR3 is CASSLYLEGGKNIQYF. In DNA, the CDR3 is TGCGCCAGCAGCTTGTACCTCGAAGGGGGCAAAAACATTCAGTACTTC.

This clone is medium-sized (0.01 to 0.1%) by share. The chain is built from TRBV5-6 and TRBJ2-7; 10 positions match TRBD2. The CDR3 totals 15 residues. With 4 bases clipped from V and 3 bases from J, the junction kept 7 bases outside the gene matches. The germline V gene has CDR1 SGHDT and CDR2 YYEEEE. The CDR3 spells CASSGLLAGDYEQYF. The CDR3 nucleotides read TGTGCCAGCAGCGGGCTCCTAGCGGGGGACTACGAGCAGTACTTC. Drawing the rest from reference TRBV5-6 and TRBJ2-7, the complete variable domain is DAGVTQSPTHLIKTRGQQVTLRCSPKSGHDTVSWYQQALGQGPQFIFQYYEEEERQRGNFPDRFSGHQFPNYSSELNVNALLLGDSALYLCASSGLLAGDYEQYFGPGTRLTVT.

The J gene is TRBJ2-1, the V gene TRBV25-1, with D perhaps matching TRBD1 (5 bases). V gave up 3 bases and J gave up 9 bases, with 12 bases separating them. Germline assignment: CDR1 MGHDK and CDR2 SYGVNS. CDR3 length: 13 amino acids. CDR3 bases: TGTGCCAGCAGTGAGCCCCCAAGGGGTGAGCAGTTCTTC. This sequence encodes CASSEPPRGEQFF.

This clone was seen just once. This rearrangement joins TRBV6-1 to TRBJ2-3, with D unclear. Trimming stripped 4 bases from V and 3 bases from J, with 5 bases between. This CDR3 is built from 12 residues. Germline V gene lookup returns CDR1 MNHNS and CDR2 SASEGT. The DNA of the CDR3 is TGTGCCAGCAGTGCACGGACAGATACGCAGTATTTT. The encoded protein is CASSARTDTQYF.

The chain links TRBV27 to TRBJ1-2; D unclear. Germline-derived CDR1 and CDR2 are MNHEY and SMNVEV (reference sequence). Trimming stripped 0 bases from V and 4 bases from J, with 6 bases between. The CDR3 has 13 amino acids. The CDR3 loop reads CASSLSGPYGYTF. The CDR3 region has the DNA TGTGCCAGCAGTTTATCTGGGCCCTATGGCTACACCTTC.

Comments on this clone: Other DNA sequences in this specimen translate into the identical CDR3. The V gene is TRBV19, the J gene TRBJ1-1; D not resolved. V lost 1 base, J lost 2 bases, and 8 bases lay in between. Germline V lookup: CDR1 LNHDA, CDR2 SQIVND (reference sequence). This CDR3 is 14 amino acids long. The CDR3 reads CASSIGQVNTEAFF. The CDR3 region has the DNA TGTGCCAGTAGTATAGGGCAGGTAAACACTGAAGCTTTCTTT.

The gene calls are TRBV7-3 and TRBJ2-2; no clear D gene. Germline CDR1 is SGHTA and CDR2 is FQGTGA. This CDR3 has 14 residues. With 5 bases removed from V and 4 bases from J, the gap between germline ends came to 11 bases. The CDR3 reads CASSPLGSTGELFF. In DNA form, the CDR3 reads TGTGCCAGCAGCCCTCTAGGCAGCACCGGGGAGCTGTTTTTT. Full variable domain (rest looked up from reference TRBV7-3 and TRBJ2-2): GAGVSQTPSNKVTEKGKYVELRCDPISGHTALYWYRQSLGQGPEFLIYFQGTGAADDSGLPNDRFFAVRPEGSVSTLKIQRTERGDSAVYLCASSPLGSTGELFFGEGSRLTVL.

This rearrangement joins TRBV5-4 to TRBJ2-3; tentatively, D is TRBD1 (6 bases). Germline V gene lookup returns CDR1 SGHNT and CDR2 YYREEE (reference sequence). The V gene lost 4 bases and the J gene lost 2 bases, with 11 bases spanning the gap. The CDR3 is 14 residues long. The CDR3 here is CASSLRGPTDTQYF. CDR3 bases: TGTGCCAGCAGCCTCAGGGGCCCCACAGATACGCAGTATTTT.

This clone came up a few times. The chain is built from TRBV4-1 and TRBJ1-2; D unresolved. With 0 bases removed from V and 4 bases from J, the gap between germline ends came to 12 bases. Germline V CDR1 and CDR2: MGHRA, YSYEKL. The CDR3 length is 15 residues. Here the CDR3 reads CASSQDFADSYGYTF. Written as DNA, the CDR3 is TGCGCCAGCAGCCAAGATTTTGCGGACTCCTATGGCTACACCTTC.

The chain links TRBV2 to TRBJ2-3; 8 positions match TRBD1. Per germline, CDR1 SNHLY and CDR2 FYNNEI. With 10 bases clipped from V and 1 base from J, the junction kept 7 bases outside the gene matches. The CDR3 loop spans 14 amino acids. The CDR3 region is CATPTGVGTDTQYF. The CDR3 coding sequence is TGTGCCACCCCGACAGGGGTTGGCACAGATACGCAGTATTTT. Filled out from reference TRBV2 and TRBJ2-3, the complete variable domain reads EPEVTQTPSHQVTQMGQEVILRCVPISNHLYFYWYRQILGQKVEFLVSFYNNEISEKSEIFDDQFSVERPDGSNFTLKIRSTKLEDSAMYFCATPTGVGTDTQYFGPGTRLTVL.

The rearrangement links TRBV7-9 to TRBJ1-4; possible D gene TRBD1, 5 bases. Germline CDR1 is SEHNR and CDR2 is FQNEAQ (reference sequence). The CDR3 extends over 15 amino acids. With 1 base removed from V and 3 bases from J, the gap between germline ends came to 9 bases. The CDR3: CASSLDGGSNEKLFF. DNA of the CDR3: TGTGCCAGCAGCTTAGACGGGGGGTCTAATGAAAAACTGTTTTTT.

This clone occurred a few times. The CDR3 reads CASRGDSDSPLHF. The DNA of the CDR3 is TGTGCCAGCAGGGGGGACAGCGATTCACCCCTCCACTTT. The V and J genes are TRBV2 and TRBJ1-6, with 7 positions matching TRBD1. CDR3 size: 13 residues. Losses at the gene ends were 6 bases for V and 8 bases for J; bases not matched to a gene: 4. Germline V gene lookup returns CDR1 SNHLY and CDR2 FYNNEI.

The chain combines TRBV28 with TRBJ2-1; 8 bases map to TRBD2. Germline V gene lookup returns CDR1 MDHEN and CDR2 SYDVKM. J gave up 4 bases and V 5 bases, and 7 bases lay outside the gene matches. There are 15 residues in the CDR3. CDR3 in amino acids: CASSLLAELYNEQFF. As DNA, the CDR3 is TGTGCCAGCAGTCTACTAGCGGAACTTTACAATGAGCAGTTCTTC.

This chain joins TRBV19 and TRBJ2-7; 9 positions match TRBD1. From germline, CDR1 is LNHDA and CDR2 SQIVND (reference sequence). Losses at the gene ends were 11 bases for V and 3 bases for J; bases not matched to a gene: 8. CDR3 size: 13 residues. The DNA of the CDR3 is TGTGCCTCCGGGACAGGGAATATCTACGAGCAGTACTTC. Translated, it gives CASGTGNIYEQYF.

The count of this clone is one. V gene TRBV10-3 combines with J gene TRBJ2-5; D may be TRBD2 (7 bases). Trimming stripped 5 bases from V and 4 bases from J, with 14 bases between. Germline V gives CDR1 ENHRY, CDR2 SYGVKD. This CDR3 contains 14 residues. The CDR3 reads CAISRGEGVETQYF. The CDR3 DNA sequence: TGTGCCATCAGTAGGGGGGAGGGCGTAGAGACCCAGTACTTC.

The chain employs TRBV10-2 and TRBJ2-3, with 11 bases that match TRBD2. The V gene end was trimmed by 9 bases and the J gene end by 4 bases; junction bases not matched to a gene: 24. In germline, CDR1 is WSHSY, CDR2 SAAADI. The CDR3 extends over 20 amino acids. The CDR3 DNA follows: TGCGCCAGTTTTCCTCCCGGACCGGGACTAGCGGTATCTGGGGCAGATACGCAGTATTTT. Its translation: CASFPPGPGLAVSGADTQYF.

The chain is built from TRBV6-1 and TRBJ1-5; TRBD1 agrees at 9 bases. This CDR3 has 14 residues. The J segment lost 7 bases and the V segment lost 1 base, leaving 2 bases of the junction unmatched. Germline V gives CDR1 MNHNS, CDR2 SASEGT. CDR3 DNA sequence: TGTGCCAGCAGTGAAGGAGGACAGGGGCAGCCCCAGCATTTT. It codes for CASSEGGQGQPQHF.

The rearrangement joins TRBV6-1 to TRBJ1-5; TRBD1 matches 9 bases. V gave up 6 bases and J gave up 7 bases; unmatched junction bases: 7. This CDR3 contains 14 residues. Germline V gene data show CDR1 as MNHNS and CDR2 as SASEGT. The CDR3 DNA follows: TGTGCCAGCAGCCGGACAGGGGAGAGGCAGCCCCAGCATTTT. This gives the protein CASSRTGERQPQHF.

This clone appeared a few times. This chain connects TRBV10-3 to TRBJ1-5; 8 bases are a match to TRBD1. The CDR3 consists of 14 residues. Trimming took 2 bases from V and 7 from J; bases not matched to a gene: 4. The germline V gene has CDR1 ENHRY and CDR2 SYGVKD. In DNA form, the CDR3 reads TGTGCCATCAGTGAGACACAGGGGGGCCAGCCCCAGCATTTT. Its protein is CAISETQGGQPQHF.